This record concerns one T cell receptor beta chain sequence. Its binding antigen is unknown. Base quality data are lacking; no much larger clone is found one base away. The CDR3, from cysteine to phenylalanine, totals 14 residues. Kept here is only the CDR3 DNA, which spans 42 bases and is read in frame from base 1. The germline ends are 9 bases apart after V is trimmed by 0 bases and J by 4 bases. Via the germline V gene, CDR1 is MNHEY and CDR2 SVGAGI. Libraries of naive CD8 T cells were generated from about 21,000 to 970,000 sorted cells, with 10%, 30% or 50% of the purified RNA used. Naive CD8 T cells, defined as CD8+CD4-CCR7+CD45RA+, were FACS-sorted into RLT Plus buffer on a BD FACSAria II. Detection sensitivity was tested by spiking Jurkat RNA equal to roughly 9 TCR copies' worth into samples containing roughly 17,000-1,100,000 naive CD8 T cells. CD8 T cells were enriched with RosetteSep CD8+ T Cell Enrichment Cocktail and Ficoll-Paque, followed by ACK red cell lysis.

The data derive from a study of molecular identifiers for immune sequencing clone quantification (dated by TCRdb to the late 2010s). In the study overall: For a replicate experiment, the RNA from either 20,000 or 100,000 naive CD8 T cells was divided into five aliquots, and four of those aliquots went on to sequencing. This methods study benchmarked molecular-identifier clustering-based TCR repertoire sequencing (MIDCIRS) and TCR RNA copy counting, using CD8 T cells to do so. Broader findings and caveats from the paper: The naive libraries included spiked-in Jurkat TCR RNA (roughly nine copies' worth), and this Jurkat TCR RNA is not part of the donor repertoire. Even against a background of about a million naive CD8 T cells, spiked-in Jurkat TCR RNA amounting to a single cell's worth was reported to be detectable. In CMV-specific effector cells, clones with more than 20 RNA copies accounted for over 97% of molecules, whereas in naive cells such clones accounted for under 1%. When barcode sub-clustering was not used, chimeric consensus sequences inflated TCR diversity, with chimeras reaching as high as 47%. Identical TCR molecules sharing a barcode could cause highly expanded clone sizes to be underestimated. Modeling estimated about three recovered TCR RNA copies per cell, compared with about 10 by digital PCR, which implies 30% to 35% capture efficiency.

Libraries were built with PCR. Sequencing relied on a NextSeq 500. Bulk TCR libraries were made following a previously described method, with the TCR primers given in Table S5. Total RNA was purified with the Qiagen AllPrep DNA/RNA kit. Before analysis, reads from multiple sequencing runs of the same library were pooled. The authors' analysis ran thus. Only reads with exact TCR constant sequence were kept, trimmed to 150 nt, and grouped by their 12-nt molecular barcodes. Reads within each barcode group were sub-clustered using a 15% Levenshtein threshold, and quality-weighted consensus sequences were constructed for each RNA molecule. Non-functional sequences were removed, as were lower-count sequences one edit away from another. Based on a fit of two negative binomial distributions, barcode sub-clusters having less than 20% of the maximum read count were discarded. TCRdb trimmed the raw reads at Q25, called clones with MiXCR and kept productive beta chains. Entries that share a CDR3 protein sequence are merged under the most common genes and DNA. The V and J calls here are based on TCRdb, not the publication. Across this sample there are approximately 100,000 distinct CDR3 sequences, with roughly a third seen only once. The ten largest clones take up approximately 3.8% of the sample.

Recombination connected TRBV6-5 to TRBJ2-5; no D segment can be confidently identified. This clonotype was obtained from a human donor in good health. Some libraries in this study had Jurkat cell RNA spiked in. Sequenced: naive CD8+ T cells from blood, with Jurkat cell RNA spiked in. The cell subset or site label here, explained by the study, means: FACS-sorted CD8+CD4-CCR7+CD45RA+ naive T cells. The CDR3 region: CASSYSKRRETQYF. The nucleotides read TGTGCCAGCAGTTACTCGAAGAGGCGAGAGACCCAGTACTTC.